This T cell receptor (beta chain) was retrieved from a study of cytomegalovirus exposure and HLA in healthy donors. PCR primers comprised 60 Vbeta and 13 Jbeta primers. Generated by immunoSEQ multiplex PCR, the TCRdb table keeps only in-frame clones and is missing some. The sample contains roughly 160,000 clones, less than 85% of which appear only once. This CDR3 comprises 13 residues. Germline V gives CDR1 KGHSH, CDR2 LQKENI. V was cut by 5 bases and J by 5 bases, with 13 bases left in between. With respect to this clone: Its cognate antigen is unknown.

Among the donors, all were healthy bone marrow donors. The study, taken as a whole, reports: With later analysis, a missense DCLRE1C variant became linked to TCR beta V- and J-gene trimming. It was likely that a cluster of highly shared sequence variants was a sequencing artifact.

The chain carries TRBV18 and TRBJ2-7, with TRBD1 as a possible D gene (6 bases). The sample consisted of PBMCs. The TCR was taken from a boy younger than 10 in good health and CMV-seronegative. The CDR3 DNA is TGTGCCAGCTCAGACAGGTTAGCAGACGAGCAGTACTTC. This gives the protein CASSDRLADEQYF. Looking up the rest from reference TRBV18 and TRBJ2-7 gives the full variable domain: NAGVMQNPRHLVRRRGQEARLRCSPMKGHSHVYWYRQLPEEGLKFMVYLQKENIIDESGMPKERFSAEFPKEGPSILRIQQVVRGDSAAYFCASSDRLADEQYFGPGTRLTVT.